This T cell receptor (beta chain) originates from a study of T cells in Graves' hyperthyroidism and ophthalmopathy (dated by TCRdb to about 2019). Regarding the research as a whole: Peripheral blood samples were taken at initial diagnosis, before any treatment was given. TCR V-J signatures able to tell the groups apart were searched for in a discovery cohort of 100 or so patients, of whom more than 40 had Graves' ophthalmopathy and roughly 57 had stable Graves' hyperthyroidism. An independent validation cohort of 18 to 20 hyperthyroidism patients and 17 patients who later progressed to ophthalmopathy tested prospective prediction of ophthalmopathy. The approximately 100 discovery patients were divided at random into training and test sets in a 7:3 ratio. In about 6 Graves' hyperthyroidism patients, the study also compared T-cell repertoires from thyroid tissue with T-cell repertoires from blood. After sampling, hyperthyroidism patients received methimazole starting at 30 mg daily, and ophthalmopathy patients received high-dose intravenous methylprednisolone. The paper reports TCR Vbeta CDR3 sequencing of 130 to 150 peripheral blood samples: 40 to 45 ophthalmopathy, under 80 hyperthyroidism and around 17 progressor patients. What the study reported, not specific to this receptor: During validation, the model predicted progression to ophthalmopathy a median of roughly 7.1 months ahead of onset, with more than 60% sensitivity and under 85% specificity. No statistical method was used to fix the sample size in advance, and group allocation was not hidden from the investigators. Most expanded thyroid clonotypes (frequency above 0.001) were also detected in blood, suggesting blood repertoires may reflect thyroid immune responses. In cross-validation, a model built on a 13 V-J signature told ophthalmopathy apart from stable hyperthyroidism with 85% to 90% sensitivity and 81% to 82% specificity, and in testing the same model reached 80%/75%.

In the ophthalmopathy patients, disease was moderately to severely active, with a Clinical Activity Score of 3 or more, a NOSPECS grade of 4 or more, and a duration of less than 3 months. Patients with uncontrolled infections, other autoimmune diseases, pregnancy or lactation were excluded. Diagnoses were based on clinical symptoms, serum thyroxine and TRAb, thyroid ultrasound and orbital computed tomography. PBMCs were isolated from about 9.1 ml of fresh peripheral blood by Ficoll-Paque density gradient centrifugation. Total RNA was extracted using Trizol reagent, and RNA quality was assessed on an Agilent 2100 Bioanalyzer. TCR beta CDR3 regions were amplified from RNA transcripts. The first round of RT-PCR for the TCR CDR3 was performed with the HTBI primer set and the Qiagen OneStep RT-PCR kit. Libraries were constructed in a second round of multiplex PCR, after which size selection and purification were performed. Sequencing of the libraries was done on an Illumina HiSeq2000 using paired-end 100 bp reads. The study's processing was this. Raw data were processed with SOAPnuke, discarding reads with adapters, uncalled bases, mean Phred below 15, or no exact constant-primer or identifier match. High-quality paired reads were merged using COPE v1.2.5, and each unique nucleotide sequence was defined as a clonotype. Clonotypes were aligned to IMGT TRBV, TRBD and TRBJ reference segments using MiTCR v1.1. The analysis included only V-J combinations with a frequency above 0.0001, which together covered roughly 99% of the repertoires. A TCS score was defined as the ratio of F50 (clonal expansion) to E x V (chaos), with BLOSUM62-based TCRdist applied between CDR3 peptides within each V-J. Welch's t-statistics and random forest reduced roughly 530 V-J features to 10 to 15, which were used in a naive Bayes classifier (R e1071). The public reads were run again by TCRdb, first through fastp at Q25 and then through MiXCR, and only productive beta chains were kept. Rows are unified per CDR3 protein, each entry keeping the most common DNA and genes. Here the V and J calls rest on TCRdb's processing, not on the authors' analysis. This sample has hundreds of thousands of distinct CDR3 sequences in its table, and more than 15% of those were observed once. The ten biggest clones cover roughly 3.4% of the sample.

The table lists this clonotype with many counts. Its binding antigen is unknown. Base qualities were left out, and no much larger clone turns up one base away. The CDR3 measures 14 amino acids from cysteine to phenylalanine. Only the CDR3 part of the read is kept: 42 bases, read in frame from the first base. V is pared back by 5 bases and J by 2 bases, with 13 bases lying between the germline termini. Based on the germline V gene, the CDR1 and CDR2 sequences are MDHEN and SYDVKM. Recombination linked TRBV28 to TRBJ2-7; the D gene identity is not certain. The clonotype was recovered from a woman aged 40-49 years with Graves' ophthalmopathy. Sequencing input: blood. Here is the DNA: TGTGCCAGCAGTCCCCTACGTCTAGCCTACGAGCAGTACTTC. The resulting protein is CASSPLRLAYEQYF.